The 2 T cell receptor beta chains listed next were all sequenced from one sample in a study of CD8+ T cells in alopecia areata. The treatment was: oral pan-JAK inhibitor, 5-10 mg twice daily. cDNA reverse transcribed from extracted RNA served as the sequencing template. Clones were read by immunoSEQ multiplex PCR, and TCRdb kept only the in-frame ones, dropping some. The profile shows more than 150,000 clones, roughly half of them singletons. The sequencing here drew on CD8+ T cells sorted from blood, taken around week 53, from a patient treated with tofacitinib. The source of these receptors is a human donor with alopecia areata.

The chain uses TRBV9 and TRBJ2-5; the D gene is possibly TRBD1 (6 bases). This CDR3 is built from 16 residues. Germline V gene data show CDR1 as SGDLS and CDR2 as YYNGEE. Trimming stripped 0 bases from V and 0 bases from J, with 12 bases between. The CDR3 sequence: CASSVESDRYQETQYF. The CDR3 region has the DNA TGTGCCAGCAGCGTAGAGAGCGACAGGTACCAAGAGACCCAGTACTTC.

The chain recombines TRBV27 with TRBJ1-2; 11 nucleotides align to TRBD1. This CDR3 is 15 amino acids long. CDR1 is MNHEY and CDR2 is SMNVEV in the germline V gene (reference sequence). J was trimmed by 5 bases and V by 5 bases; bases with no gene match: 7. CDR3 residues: CASSLGQGEFYGYTF. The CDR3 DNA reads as TGTGCCAGCAGTCTGGGACAGGGGGAGTTTTATGGCTACACCTTC.